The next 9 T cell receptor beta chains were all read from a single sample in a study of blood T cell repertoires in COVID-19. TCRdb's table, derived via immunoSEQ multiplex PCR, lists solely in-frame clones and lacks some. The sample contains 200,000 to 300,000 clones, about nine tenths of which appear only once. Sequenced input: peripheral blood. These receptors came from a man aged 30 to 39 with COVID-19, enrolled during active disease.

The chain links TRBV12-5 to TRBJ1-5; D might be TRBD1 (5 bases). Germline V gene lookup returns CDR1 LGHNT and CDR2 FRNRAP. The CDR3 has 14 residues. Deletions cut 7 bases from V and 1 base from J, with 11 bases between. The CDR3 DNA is TGTGCTAGTGCTAAGACAGAGAGCAATCAGCCCCAGCATTTT. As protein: CASAKTESNQPQHF.

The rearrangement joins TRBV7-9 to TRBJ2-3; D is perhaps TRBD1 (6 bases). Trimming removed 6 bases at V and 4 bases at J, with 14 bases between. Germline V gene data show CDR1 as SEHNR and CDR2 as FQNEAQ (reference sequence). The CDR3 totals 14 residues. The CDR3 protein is CASRRNRDADTQYF. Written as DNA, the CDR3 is TGTGCCAGCAGGAGGAACAGGGATGCAGATACGCAGTATTTT.

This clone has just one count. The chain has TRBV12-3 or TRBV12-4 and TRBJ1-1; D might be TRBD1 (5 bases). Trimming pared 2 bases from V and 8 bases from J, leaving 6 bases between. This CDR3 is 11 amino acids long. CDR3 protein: CASSLRGEAFF. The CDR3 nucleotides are TGTGCCAGCAGTTTACGGGGGGAAGCTTTCTTT.

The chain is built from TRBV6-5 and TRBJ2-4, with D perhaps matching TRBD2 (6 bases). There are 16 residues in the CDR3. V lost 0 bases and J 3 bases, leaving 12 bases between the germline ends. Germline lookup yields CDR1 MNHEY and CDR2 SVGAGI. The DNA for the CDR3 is TGTGCCAGCAGTTACTCCTTTAGCGGACACAAAAACATTCAGTACTTC. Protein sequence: CASSYSFSGHKNIQYF.

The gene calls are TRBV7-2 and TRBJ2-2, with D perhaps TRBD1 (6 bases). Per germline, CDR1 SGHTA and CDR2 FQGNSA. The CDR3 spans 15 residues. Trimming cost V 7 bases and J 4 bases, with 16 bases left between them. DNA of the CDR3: TGTGCCAGCAACAAACAGGGCAGGGGCACCGGGGAGCTGTTTTTT. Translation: CASNKQGRGTGELFF. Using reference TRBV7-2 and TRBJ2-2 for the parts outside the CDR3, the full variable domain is GAGVSQSPSNKVTEKGKDVELRCDPISGHTALYWYRQSLGQGLEFLIYFQGNSAPDKSGLPSDRFSAERTGGSVSTLTIQRTQQEDSAVYLCASNKQGRGTGELFFGEGSRLTVL.

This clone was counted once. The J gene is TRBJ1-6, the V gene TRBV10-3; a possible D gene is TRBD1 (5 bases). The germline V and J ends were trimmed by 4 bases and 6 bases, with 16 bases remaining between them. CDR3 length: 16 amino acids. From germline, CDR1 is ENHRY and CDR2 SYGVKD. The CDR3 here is CAISGDSALGNSPLHF. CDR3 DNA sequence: TGTGCCATCAGTGGCGACAGTGCGCTGGGTAATTCACCCCTCCACTTT.

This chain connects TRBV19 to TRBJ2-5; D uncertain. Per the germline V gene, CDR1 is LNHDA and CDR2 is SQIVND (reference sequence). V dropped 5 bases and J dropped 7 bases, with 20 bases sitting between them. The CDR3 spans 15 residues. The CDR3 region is CASSPWALIWPTQYF. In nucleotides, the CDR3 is TGTGCCAGTAGTCCGTGGGCCCTGATCTGGCCGACCCAGTACTTC.

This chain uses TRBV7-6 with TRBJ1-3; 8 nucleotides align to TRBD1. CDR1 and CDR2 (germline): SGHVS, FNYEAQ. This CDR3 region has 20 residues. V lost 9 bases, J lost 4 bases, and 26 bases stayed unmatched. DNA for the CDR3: TGTGCCAGAATTCCGGACAGGGAGGAAAGTCGTAAGGGTGACGGAAACACCATATATTTT. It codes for CARIPDREESRKGDGNTIYF.

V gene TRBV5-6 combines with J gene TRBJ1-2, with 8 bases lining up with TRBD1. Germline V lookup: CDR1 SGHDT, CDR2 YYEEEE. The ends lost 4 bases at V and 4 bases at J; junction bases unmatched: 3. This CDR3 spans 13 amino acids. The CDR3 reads CASSRDRLYGYTF. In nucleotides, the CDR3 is TGTGCCAGCAGCCGGGACAGGCTCTATGGCTACACCTTC.